This paragraph reports one T cell receptor beta chain. The target antigen is unknown. Compared with germline, one end of the junction differs, possibly owing to a read error. The record originates from a study of early T cells in non-severe SARS-CoV-2 infection. Study details: The input, bulk RNA from unsorted whole blood, was sequenced, and chains were unpaired.

Whole-study findings and limits: Clonotype matching in VDJdb favored anti-spike CD8 responses and did not capture private and CD4 specificities.

Attachment of unique molecular identifiers to individual cDNA molecules was performed. Each CDR3 protein is one row after TCRdb ran MiXCR on the 5' RACE reads. The sample carries 65,000 to 95,000 distinct CDR3 sequences, about 9.6% recorded once. Germline V gene data show CDR1 as SGHRS and CDR2 as YFSETQ. There are 14 residues in the CDR3. The chain couples TRBV5-1 to TRBJ2-7, with TRBD1 matching over 8 bases. The sequence was obtained from an adult who was a healthcare worker with PCR-confirmed SARS-CoV-2 infection or an uninfected control (not recorded which). The source material was whole blood. CDR3 sequence (DNA): TGTTCCAGCAGCTTGAGGACAGGGACCTACGAGCAGTACTTC. Translating it yields CSSSLRTGTYEQYF. The full variable domain, in which reference TRBV5-1 and TRBJ2-7 provide the parts outside the CDR3, is KAGVTQTPRYLIKTRGQQVTLSCSPISGHRSVSWYQQTPGQGLQFLFEYFSETQRNKGNFPGRFSGRQFSNSRSEMNVSTLELGDSALYLCSSSLRTGTYEQYFGPGTRLTVT.